The TCR beta chain under discussion was sequenced for a study of cytomegalovirus exposure and HLA in healthy donors (dated by TCRdb to about 2017). For the study in its entirety: An earlier analysis of fewer than 750 of the donors reported about 280 Gb of sequence data and 95 million to 140 million unique TCR beta sequences obtained from about 180 million T cells. Across some 400 genotyped donors of the cohort, an average of 235,054 unique TCR beta nucleotide sequences per donor were sequenced, and around 20% of those sequences were non-productive. The study aimed to test whether cataloging public T cell receptors could reveal signatures of past pathogen exposure. Both class I and class II loci were covered by HLA typing, at four-digit resolution. All discovery cohort repertoires had been generated using a single sequencing platform. The study profiled the T cell repertoires of hundreds of subjects by immunosequencing and related them to cytomegalovirus serostatus. Rather than using new phenotypic data, the later analysis identified candidate immune exposures from TCR beta sequences and from how often those sequences occurred across donors. High-throughput TCR immunosequencing, statistical association of individual TCRs with disease status, and machine learning were combined to predict cytomegalovirus infection status. Genome-wide SNP genotypes for about 55% of the roughly 670 donors were used in a later genetic analysis, which treated that subset as a discovery cohort. In a later analysis, previously published TCR beta repertoires from hundreds of donors were re-analyzed and high-resolution HLA genotyping was added so that TCR occurrence patterns could be studied. In addition to the first cohort of 666 subjects, a separate validation cohort of 130 or so different subjects was used. The number of typed donors differed by locus: 629-630 for A, B, C, DRB1 and DQB1; approximately 520 for DQA1; 606 for DPA1; and roughly 490 for DPB1. Because of strong linkage in the cohort, a handful of DR-DQ haplotypes were treated as single units for association and clustering. Approximately 300 gigabases of sequencing data and around 80 million unique TCR sequences made up an early release that covered some 640 HLA-typed donors. In an earlier analysis of several hundred of the donors, high-throughput TCR beta sequencing was used to judge whether each TCR beta V gene segment behaved as functional or pseudogenic. Donor age, sex, ethnicity and CMV serostatus were collected together with the repertoire data. The genetic ancestry cluster associated with self-reported Caucasian donors included roughly four fifths of the 398 genotyped donors.

Receptor amplification or capture employed the immunoSEQ multiplex PCR assay. A mixture of 60 forward primers for TCR Vbeta segments and 13 reverse primers for TCR Jbeta segments was used in the multiplex PCR. A multiplex PCR assay on genomic DNA amplified the CDR3 region of rearranged TCR beta genes. Amplified TCR beta libraries were sequenced as 87-base-pair reads on the Illumina HiSeq System. As for the authors' bioinformatics: A later analysis tallied 75 million to 95 million unique TCR beta chains across the 666 repertoires, and about 10 million of those chains were shared by two or more donors. Raw reads were error-corrected and collapsed into unique sequences by a nearest-neighbor algorithm in which closely related sequences were merged to remove PCR and sequencing errors. To assign V, D and J gene segments, CDR3 sequences were aligned to IMGT reference sequences. For a sequence to be retained, a match of at least six nucleotides was required to both a V gene segment and a J gene segment. A rearrangement counted as productive if the CDR3 had no stop codons and remained in frame with V and J, and every other rearrangement counted as non-productive. Following IMGT convention, CDR3 was defined as the stretch from the second conserved V-encoded cysteine to the conserved J-encoded phenylalanine. The earlier analysis of approximately 590 of the donors excluded any sequence lacking an unambiguous match to a single V gene segment. In an earlier analysis of several hundred of the donors, V segments were called functional above 56.7% productive rearrangements and were called segregating when the between-donor standard deviation exceeded 5%. A statistical classification framework was built to diagnose cytomegalovirus status from the catalog of TCR beta chain sequences. V and J gene assignment, in a later analysis, came from comparing TCR nucleotide sequences with IMGT/GENE-DB human TR gene sequences. A later analysis assigned CDR3 sequences and most-parsimonious VDJ recombination scenarios with the TCRdist pipeline. In a later analysis, each TCR beta chain was defined by its CDR3 amino acid sequence together with its V-gene family, and reads lacking a unique V-gene family were excluded. A later analysis removed 592 highly shared, low-generation-probability nucleotide sequences to deal with suspected cross-contamination and a sequencing artifact. For each public chain, a later analysis derived a clonal expansion index from normalized ranks of inferred template counts within each repertoire. In a later analysis, generation probabilities were computed with a VDJ recombination model fitted to out-of-frame rearrangements, and the resulting probabilities were checked against IGoR. In a later analysis, hypergeometric tests were used to score TCR-TCR, TCR-HLA and TCR-CMV co-occurrence, with a repertoire-size bias correction applied to TCR pairs. False discovery rates were estimated in a later analysis by permuting HLA or CMV assignments 20 times. In a later analysis, co-occurring TCRs were grouped with DBSCAN, and TCRdist sequence similarity was added when clustering was performed within HLA-allele-positive subsets. Repertoires with fewer than 30,000 or more than 120,000 public chains were left out of co-occurrence clustering, as were five repertoires with anomalous nucleotide sharing. This immuneACCESS table, as held by TCRdb, lists in-frame sequences with V and J called but not all clones. Of the missing ones, under half trace to an unresolved V gene in checked studies; the others have no known cause. Clone size and the V and J calls come from that table; the DNA yielded D and trimming. The sample yields 100,000 to 150,000 clones; 74% were counted once. The ten largest clones represent 5.8% of the sample.

The cohort comprised approximately 700 healthy bone marrow donors. At the time of sampling, all cohort members were nominally healthy, though unrecorded immune exposures were likely present. The donor was CMV seropositive and belonged to the group of some 290 seropositive cohort members. Every donor gave a peripheral blood sample, and the peripheral blood mononuclear cells from that sample were used for TCR beta sequencing. Genomic DNA was extracted from the blood cell samples with the Qiagen DNeasy Blood Extraction Kit. Broad study findings and their caveats: The study gave a list of around 170 TCR beta chains associated with cytomegalovirus. According to a later genetic analysis, donors in an Asian-associated ancestry cluster had fewer N-insertions in productive TCRs than the approximately 700-donor mean. A cluster of highly shared sequence variants was judged likely to represent a technical artifact of the sequencing pipeline. The authors suggested that the approach could potentially be generalized to other disease states and immunological phenotypes. A further reported finding was that TCR beta sequences accurately predicted the HLA-A and HLA-B alleles for most subjects in the first cohort. A few of the identified cytomegalovirus-associated TCR beta chains were confirmed in vitro to be specific for cytomegalovirus antigens. Broadly in line with IMGT annotations, most TCR beta V segments showed up in productive rearrangements about 87% or about 30% of the time in an earlier analysis of several hundred of the donors. In a later analysis, some 17,000 TCR beta sequences were associated with specific HLA alleles at a false discovery rate of 0.05. V-gene and J-gene trimming of TCR beta chains was associated with a missense DCLRE1C variant in a later genetic analysis, and the association was replicated in an independent cohort. According to a later analysis, parvovirus B19, influenza, CMV and Epstein-Barr virus appeared linked to several top co-occurrence clusters. Because HLA typing was missing for some donors at each locus, association tests included only the typed subset. This cohort had only TCR beta chains sequenced, and the lack of alpha or paired-chain data limited which features could be detected. The presence/absence analyses assumed that sequencing depth was roughly uniform across donors, and that assumption may not be true. Some IMGT-functional V segments, including TRBV6-2 and TRBV6-3, could not be distinguished by the 87-base-pair reads and were therefore excluded. In a later analysis, HLA-associated TCR beta chains were found to be more clonally expanded and to have lower generation probabilities than equally common non-associated chains. In a later analysis, the rate of TCR association differed among HLA loci, with DRB1 alleles having the most associated TCRs and HLA-C alleles having the fewest. Because counts were too low, about 18 rarely observed V segments, including chromosome 9 orphons, were excluded from the earlier analysis of roughly 580 of the donors. Assigning TCR associations to individual alleles was difficult when HLA alleles, especially DR and DQ, strongly co-occurred. Cytomegalovirus status was reported to be diagnosed by the classifier with high specificity and sensitivity in both the original and validation cohorts. Linkage disequilibrium might explain the correlated functional status among segregating V segments, but an unknown experimental factor could not be ruled out. A later analysis found that most CMV-associated TCR beta chains appeared HLA-restricted, with HLA associations seemingly driven largely by CMV exposure. Across donors, most TCR sequences were observed very rarely, whereas some public TCRs were present in many individuals. CMV serostatus was the only immune exposure information available for the cohort.

The germline V gene encodes CDR1 SGHDT and CDR2 YYEEEE. The trim is 0 bases for V and 5 bases for J, with a gap of 12 bases between the germline ends. The CDR3 numbers 15 residues from cysteine through phenylalanine. Only the CDR3 portion is preserved as DNA: 45 bases, with reading frame beginning at the first base. Notes on this clone: The antigen it recognizes is unknown. No clone much larger than this one lies a single base away; base qualities are absent.

The V gene is TRBV5-6 and the J gene is TRBJ1-5; no D segment can be confidently identified. The clonotype originates from a woman between 50 and 59 years old in good health and CMV-seropositive. The sequenced material came from PBMCs. For the CDR3, the sequence is CASSLGRDHYQPQHF. The sequence in DNA is TGTGCCAGCAGCTTGGGGAGGGATCACTATCAGCCCCAGCATTTT.